Sequencing of this T cell receptor beta chain was carried out in a study of cytomegalovirus exposure and HLA in healthy donors (dated by TCRdb to the late 2010s). Notes on the research overall: In an earlier analysis of roughly 500 of the donors, 276 Gb of sequence data and 117 million unique TCR beta sequences from about 190 million T cells were reported. Several DR-DQ haplotypes were handled as single units for association and clustering, since linkage in the cohort was strong. Among 398 genotyped donors of the cohort, an average of approximately 230,000 unique TCR beta nucleotide sequences were sequenced per donor, roughly a sixth of them non-productive. The T cell repertoires of some 700 subjects were profiled by immunosequencing and related to cytomegalovirus serostatus. The aim of the study was to test whether cataloging public T cell receptors could identify signatures of past pathogen exposure. In an earlier analysis of 587 of the donors, high-throughput TCR beta sequencing was used to judge whether each TCR beta V gene segment behaved as functional or pseudogenic. Genome-wide SNP genotypes for about 65% of the 666 donors were used in a later genetic analysis, which treated that subset as a discovery cohort. Typing coverage varied by locus: roughly 629-640 donors for A, B, C, DRB1 and DQB1; 522 for DQA1; over 600 for DPA1; around 450 for DPB1. Rather than using new phenotypic data, the later analysis identified candidate immune exposures from TCR beta sequences and from how often those sequences occurred across donors. Roughly 300 gigabases of sequencing data and approximately 92 million unique TCR sequences made up an early release that covered fewer than 650 HLA-typed donors. In a later analysis, previously published TCR beta repertoires from 550 to 700 donors were re-analyzed and high-resolution HLA genotyping was added so that TCR occurrence patterns could be studied. All discovery cohort repertoires had been generated on a single sequencing platform. Among the roughly 370 genotyped donors, approximately 82% belonged to the genetic ancestry cluster associated with self-reported Caucasian donors. In addition to the first cohort of approximately 670 subjects, a separate validation cohort of 120 different subjects was used. Class I and class II HLA loci were covered by the typing at four-digit resolution. Alongside the repertoire data, information on donor age, sex, ethnicity and CMV serostatus was compiled. To predict cytomegalovirus infection status, the study brought together high-throughput TCR immunosequencing, statistical association of individual TCRs with disease status, and machine learning.

Library preparation used the immunoSEQ multiplex PCR assay. For the multiplex PCR, a mixture combining 60 forward primers for TCR Vbeta segments and 13 reverse primers for TCR Jbeta segments was used. The CDR3 region of rearranged TCR beta genes was amplified from genomic DNA with a multiplex PCR assay. On the Illumina HiSeq System, the amplified TCR beta libraries were sequenced as 87-base-pair reads. From the authors' description of their analysis: A later analysis tallied tens of millions of unique TCR beta chains across the 610 or so repertoires, and some 10 million of those chains were shared by two or more donors. A nearest-neighbor algorithm error-corrected the raw reads and collapsed the reads into unique sequences, merging closely related sequences to remove PCR and sequencing errors. Alignment of CDR3 sequences to IMGT reference sequences was used to assign V, D and J gene segments. Each retained sequence needed at least a six-nucleotide match to both a V gene segment and a J gene segment. A rearrangement was called productive if the CDR3 had no stop codons and remained in frame with V and J, and every other rearrangement was called non-productive. CDR3 was defined according to IMGT convention as the region running from the second conserved V-encoded cysteine to the conserved J-encoded phenylalanine. The earlier analysis of approximately 500 of the donors excluded sequences that lacked an unambiguous match to a single V gene segment. An earlier analysis of several hundred of the donors classified V segments as functional when productive rearrangements were above 56.7% and as segregating when the standard deviation between donors was above 5%. To diagnose cytomegalovirus status from the catalog of TCR beta chain sequences, a statistical classification framework was built. V and J gene assignment, in a later analysis, came from comparing TCR nucleotide sequences with IMGT/GENE-DB human TR gene sequences. Using the TCRdist pipeline, a later analysis assigned CDR3 sequences along with most-parsimonious VDJ recombination scenarios. In a later analysis, each TCR beta chain was defined by its CDR3 amino acid sequence together with its V-gene family, and reads without a unique V-gene family were excluded. In a later analysis, 550 to 650 highly shared, low-generation-probability nucleotide sequences were removed to address suspected cross-contamination and a sequencing artifact. A later analysis calculated a clonal expansion index for each public chain from normalized within-repertoire ranks of inferred template counts. A later analysis computed generation probabilities with a VDJ recombination model fitted to out-of-frame rearrangements, and checked the results against IGoR. Hypergeometric tests were used in a later analysis to score TCR-TCR, TCR-HLA and TCR-CMV co-occurrence, with a repertoire-size bias correction applied to the TCR pairs. False discovery rates were estimated in a later analysis by permuting HLA or CMV assignments 20 times. In a later analysis, co-occurring TCRs were grouped using DBSCAN, and TCRdist sequence similarity was added for clustering within HLA-allele-positive subsets. Repertoires with fewer than 30,000 or more than 120,000 public chains, plus five repertoires with anomalous nucleotide sharing, were excluded from co-occurrence clustering. Drawn from immuneACCESS, this table holds only the in-frame rearrangements with V and J called that TCRdb kept. Clones are partly lost; checked studies trace under half to an unresolved V gene and leave the rest unexplained. D and trimming were read from the DNA, whereas the V and J calls and clone size are those reported in that table. Within this sample are some 91,000 clones, with about 89% of them counted one time only. The ten largest make up around a tenth of the sample.

After removal of 0 bases from V and 5 bases from J, the junction retains 4 bases not matched to a gene. CDR1 is given as SGHRS and CDR2 as YFSETQ, both from the germline V gene. The CDR3 covers 16 residues, taking in both the cysteine and the phenylalanine. This entry keeps only the CDR3 DNA: 48 bases, framed from base 1. Overall results and qualifications from the work: In a later analysis, TCR association rates were found to vary across HLA loci, with the most associated TCRs seen for DRB1 alleles and the fewest for HLA-C alleles. Three of the identified cytomegalovirus-associated TCR beta chains were confirmed in vitro to be specific for cytomegalovirus antigens. The classifier was reported to diagnose cytomegalovirus status with high specificity and sensitivity in both the original and validation cohorts. It was suggested by the authors that the approach could potentially be generalized to other disease states and immunological phenotypes. In a later genetic analysis, a missense DCLRE1C variant was associated with V-gene and J-gene trimming of TCR beta chains, and the association was replicated in an independent cohort. When HLA alleles, especially DR and DQ, strongly co-occurred, attributing TCR associations to individual alleles was difficult. Linkage disequilibrium might explain the correlated functional status among segregating V segments, but an unknown experimental factor could not be ruled out. Because counts were too low, some 17 rarely observed V segments, including chromosome 9 orphons, were excluded from the earlier analysis of around 590 of the donors. The cohort was sequenced for TCR beta chains only, and without alpha or paired-chain data the features that could be detected were limited. A later analysis associated approximately 17,000 TCR beta sequences with specific HLA alleles at a false discovery rate of 0.05. HLA typing was unavailable for some donors at each locus, so association tests used only the typed subset. In the study, around 150 TCR beta chains were listed as associated with cytomegalovirus. In a later analysis, HLA-associated TCR beta chains were found to be more clonally expanded and to have lower generation probabilities than equally common non-associated chains. According to a later analysis, most CMV-associated TCR beta chains appeared to be HLA-restricted, and the HLA associations seemed to be driven largely by CMV exposure. Roughly uniform sequencing depth across donors was assumed in presence/absence analyses, although this assumption may not hold. Several of the top co-occurrence clusters appeared to be linked to parvovirus B19, influenza, CMV and Epstein-Barr virus, according to a later analysis. The 87-base-pair reads could not distinguish some IMGT-functional V segments, including TRBV6-2 and TRBV6-3, so those segments were excluded. A further reported finding was that TCR beta sequences accurately predicted the HLA-A and HLA-B alleles for most subjects in the first cohort. In an earlier analysis of 587 of the donors, most TCR beta V segments appeared in productive rearrangements about 90% or about 30% of the time, broadly matching IMGT annotations. While some public TCRs were present in many individuals, most TCR sequences turned up only very rarely across donors. The sequencing pipeline was judged likely to have produced a cluster of highly shared sequence variants as a technical artifact. A later genetic analysis reported fewer N-insertions in productive TCRs among donors in an Asian-associated ancestry cluster than the roughly 700-donor mean. Immune exposure information for the cohort was limited to CMV serostatus.

A note on this clone: This clone's antigen is unknown. Base-call qualities are not available, and no considerably larger clone is one nucleotide away.

The cohort comprised some 700 healthy bone marrow donors. All cohort members were sampled while nominally healthy, although unrecorded immune exposures were likely present. The donor tested CMV seropositive and was one of the 289 seropositive cohort members. A peripheral blood sample was provided by each donor, and peripheral blood mononuclear cells were used for TCR beta sequencing. Genomic DNA extraction from the blood cell samples was performed with the Qiagen DNeasy Blood Extraction Kit. Sequenced input: PBMCs. This chain is built from TRBV5-1 and TRBJ2-1; TRBD2 agrees with 11 junctional bases. This receptor was taken from a man aged 30 to 45 in good health and CMV-seropositive. The encoded CDR3 is CASSLALAGGNNEQFF. The nucleotides read TGCGCCAGCAGCTTGGCGCTAGCGGGAGGTAACAATGAGCAGTTCTTC.